This paragraph covers one TCR beta chain sequence. Its antigen is not known. By 5'RACE template switching, TCR cDNA was produced, with a universal primer site and UMIs added in the process. TCRdb re-called the 5' RACE reads with MiXCR, one entry per CDR3 protein. The sample has 300,000 to 400,000 distinct CDR3 sequences, over 8% seen once; the top ten hold over 15%. This sample stems from a study of T cells after yellow fever vaccination. Regarding the study as a whole: Detected again after the booster were most primary-vaccination clones, at approximately 95% CD4 and about 89% CD8.

This clonotype was obtained from a man younger than 35 who received the YFV17D yellow fever vaccine. Sample: PBMCs, taken on the day of the first yellow fever vaccination.

CDR3 bases: TGTGCCTGGAGTGTTCTTTATTGGGGACAGCAAGAGCAGTTCTTC. The encoded protein is CAWSVLYWGQQEQFF. This chain links TRBV30 with TRBJ2-1, with 7 bases aligning to TRBD1. The trim removed 0 bases at V and 10 bases at J, leaving 12 bases unmatched. CDR1 and CDR2 (germline): GTSNPN, SVGIG (reference sequence). The length of the CDR3 is 15 residues.